Listed here are 10 T cell receptor beta chains from one sample, sequenced in a study of PD-1 blockade in classical Hodgkin lymphoma. Clones were read by immunoSEQ multiplex PCR, and TCRdb kept only the in-frame ones, dropping some. The repertoire has approximately 150,000 clones, about four fifths of them found once; the top ten carry 9.2%. Following autologous stem cell transplantation, relapse occurred in every patient, and exposure to brentuximab vedotin varied. The sample here was peripheral blood mononuclear cells (PBMCs), taken before the second cycle of nivolumab. Receptors originate from a human donor with classical Hodgkin lymphoma.

The genes are TRBV19 and TRBJ1-5, with no clear D. CDR1 LNHDA and CDR2 SQIVND come from the germline V gene (reference sequence). V was clipped by 1 base and J by 0 bases, with 10 bases between them. CDR3 length equals 16 residues. The CDR3 reads CASSIGRPISNQPQHF. CDR3 coding DNA: TGTGCCAGTAGTATAGGGAGGCCTATTAGCAATCAGCCCCAGCATTTT.

This rearrangement joins TRBV2 to TRBJ1-4, with D possibly TRBD1 on 6 matching bases. CDR1 and CDR2 from the germline V gene are SNHLY and FYNNEI. CDR3 size: 14 residues. The ends were cut back, 7 bases at V and 8 bases at J, with 17 bases in the middle. This CDR3 reads CASNGGGSREKLFF. The CDR3 region has the DNA TGTGCCAGCAACGGGGGGGGCTCAAGGGAAAAACTGTTTTTT.

This chain links TRBV7-6 with TRBJ1-6; D is ambiguous. There are 15 residues in the CDR3. CDR1 is SGHVS and CDR2 is FNYEAQ in the germline V gene. V shed 1 base and J shed 5 bases, with 9 bases lying between them. The chain's CDR3 is CASSLESVNNSPLHF. For the CDR3, the DNA is TGTGCCAGCAGCTTAGAATCTGTAAATAATTCACCCCTCCACTTT. Full variable domain (remainder filled in from reference TRBV7-6 and TRBJ1-6): GAGVSQSPRYKVTKRGQDVALRCDPISGHVSLYWYRQALGQGPEFLTYFNYEAQQDKSGLPNDRFSAERPEGSISTLTIQRTEQRDSAMYRCASSLESVNNSPLHFGNGTRLTVT.

This chain joins TRBV5-4 and TRBJ1-2, with TRBD1 matching 9 bases. The CDR3 has 16 residues. V lost 4 bases, J lost 8 bases, and 15 bases stayed unmatched. Germline CDR1 is SGHNT and CDR2 is YYREEE (reference sequence). This chain's CDR3 is CASSPGTGMGRYGYTF. The CDR3 DNA follows: TGTGCCAGCAGCCCCGGGACAGGGATGGGCCGTTACGGCTACACCTTC.

The V call is TRBV4-2, the J call TRBJ2-5; 12 nucleotides agree with TRBD2. The length of the CDR3 is 17 residues. V dropped 2 bases and J dropped 3; count of bases not matched to a gene: 7. Per germline, CDR1 LGHNA and CDR2 YNFKEQ. CDR3 in amino acids: CASSQRLAGALKETQYF. The CDR3, as DNA: TGTGCCAGCAGCCAAAGACTAGCGGGGGCGCTCAAAGAGACCCAGTACTTC.

The chain has TRBV6-5 and TRBJ2-5; either TRBD1 or TRBD2 may supply D (5 bases each). The CDR3 runs to 15 residues. V lost 4 bases and J 4 bases, leaving 16 bases between the germline ends. Germline V CDR1 and CDR2: MNHEY, SVGAGI. CDR3 nucleotide sequence: TGTGCCAGCAGTTGGGGGACCAATGAGGCAGAGACCCAGTACTTC. Translating gives CASSWGTNEAETQYF.

The rearrangement uses TRBV7-9 and TRBJ2-4, with D possibly being TRBD1 or TRBD2 (5 bases each). V was trimmed by 0 bases and J by 6 bases, leaving 9 bases between them. This CDR3 is 14 amino acids long. CDR1 and CDR2 (germline): SEHNR, FQNEAQ (reference sequence). The CDR3 coding sequence is TGTGCCAGCAGCTTAGCGGGGGAGAGAAACATTCAGTACTTC. Translating gives CASSLAGERNIQYF.

This chain uses TRBV5-1 with TRBJ1-1, with D possibly being TRBD1 (6 bases). There are 15 residues in the CDR3. CDR1 and CDR2 from the germline V gene are SGHRS and YFSETQ. Trimming cost V 4 bases and J 0 bases, with 13 bases left between them. The CDR3 nucleotides read TGCGCCAGCAGCGGAAGTACAGGGATGAACACTGAAGCTTTCTTT. Protein: CASSGSTGMNTEAFF. Combining the CDR3 with reference TRBV5-1 and TRBJ1-1 gives the whole variable domain KAGVTQTPRYLIKTRGQQVTLSCSPISGHRSVSWYQQTPGQGLQFLFEYFSETQRNKGNFPGRFSGRQFSNSRSEMNVSTLELGDSALYLCASSGSTGMNTEAFFGQGTRLTVV.

This chain joins TRBV7-8 and TRBJ2-7; no clear D gene. This CDR3 has 14 amino acids. V was cut by 1 base and J by 4 bases, with 11 bases left in between. Germline CDR1 reads SGHVS; CDR2 reads FQNEAQ. The CDR3, as DNA: TGTGCCAGCAGCTTAGGCGTCCTCGTATACGAGCAGTACTTC. This translates into CASSLGVLVYEQYF.

This chain joins TRBV9 and TRBJ1-2; TRBD1 matches at 9 bases. This CDR3 is built from 15 residues. Germline V lookup: CDR1 SGDLS, CDR2 YYNGEE. V shed 2 bases and J 8 bases; nucleotides not matched to a gene: 10. This CDR3 reads CASSVTGGAAYGYTF. CDR3 bases: TGTGCCAGCAGCGTCACAGGGGGCGCAGCTTACGGCTACACCTTC.